This is a list of T cell receptor beta chains from one sample in a study of OX40 agonist ivuxolimab in advanced cancers. Profiled with immunoSEQ multiplex PCR; TCRdb holds only in-frame clones, not every one. The data show some 87,000 clones, 90% to 95% seen once. The sample here was CD4+ or CD8+ T cells sorted from blood, taken in a trial of the OX40 agonist ivuxolimab. Receptor source: an adult with an advanced solid tumor such as melanoma, head and neck, liver or kidney cancer. CDR3s include the opening cysteine and the closing phenylalanine or tryptophan. D genes are given only for firm matches. A clone size is listed for some rows: how often the clone was seen (once, few, many), or a class if it is expanded.

D,size,V,J,CDR3,DNA
NA,NA,TRBV18,TRBJ2-2,CASSRGHGGLSGELFF,TGTGCCAGCTCACGAGGACACGGAGGATTGTCCGGGGAGCTGTTTTTT
TRBD1,NA,TRBV27,TRBJ1-5,CASSLGQGRGLNQPQHF,TGTGCCAGCAGTCTGGGACAGGGAAGAGGCCTCAATCAGCCCCAGCATTTT
TRBD2,NA,TRBV2,TRBJ2-5,CASRETPGGTQYF,TGTGCCAGCAGAGAGACCCCGGGAGGGACCCAGTACTTC
TRBD2,NA,TRBV27,TRBJ2-5,CASSLVGEGETQYF,TGTGCCAGCAGTTTAGTAGGGGAGGGAGAGACCCAGTACTTC
NA,NA,TRBV19,TRBJ1-3,CASSMEGPYAGNTIYF,TGTGCCAGTAGTATGGAGGGCCCCTACGCTGGAAACACCATATATTTT
TRBD2,NA,TRBV5-1,TRBJ2-1,CASSLTLAGGSYNEQFF,TGCGCCAGCAGCTTGACGCTAGCGGGGGGGTCCTACAATGAGCAGTTCTTC
NA,NA,TRBV5-4,TRBJ1-1,CASGPRQAFF,TGTGCCAGCGGCCCGCGTCAAGCTTTCTTT
NA,NA,TRBV7-2,TRBJ1-1,CASSLAANTEAFF,TGTGCCAGCAGCTTAGCAGCGAACACTGAAGCTTTCTTT
NA,NA,TRBV4-1,TRBJ1-4,CASSQESRGEPYEKLFF,TGCGCCAGCAGCCAAGAAAGTCGGGGGGAGCCATATGAAAAACTGTTTTTT
NA,NA,TRBV21-1,TRBJ2-5,CASSKNQGAKTQYF,TGTGCCAGCAGCAAGAATCAAGGTGCGAAGACCCAGTACTTC
TRBD2,NA,TRBV2,TRBJ2-1,CASSGPPGLAGVRDEQFF,TGTGCCAGCAGTGGTCCACCGGGACTAGCGGGAGTTAGGGATGAGCAGTTCTTC
NA,NA,TRBV29-1,TRBJ2-5,CSVAGSIGETQYF,TGCAGCGTTGCGGGGTCGATAGGAGAGACCCAGTACTTC
TRBD2,NA,TRBV19,TRBJ2-7,CASSSTSGSYEQYF,TGTGCCAGTAGCTCCACTAGCGGGAGCTACGAGCAGTACTTC
TRBD1,NA,TRBV4-3,TRBJ2-7,CASSQEVLDRAYSYEQYF,TGCGCCAGCAGCCAAGAGGTCCTGGACAGGGCCTATTCCTACGAGCAGTACTTC
TRBD2,NA,TRBV6-1,TRBJ2-7,CASISGLGNYEQYF,TGTGCCTCGATTTCTGGACTAGGTAACTACGAGCAGTACTTC
NA,NA,TRBV19,TRBJ1-5,CASSSYGQPQHF,TGTGCCAGTAGTTCTTACGGTCAGCCCCAGCATTTT
TRBD2,NA,TRBV4-1,TRBJ2-4,CASSQPLGGATSGDKNIQYF,TGCGCCAGCAGCCAGCCTTTGGGCGGGGCCACTAGCGGGGATAAAAACATTCAGTACTTC
NA,NA,TRBV11-2,TRBJ1-1,CASSPWTANTEAFF,TGTGCCAGCAGCCCATGGACAGCAAACACTGAAGCTTTCTTT
NA,NA,TRBV7-2,TRBJ1-1,CASGRGRLDTEAFF,TGTGCCAGCGGCAGGGGCCGGCTGGACACTGAAGCTTTCTTT
TRBD2,once,TRBV18,TRBJ2-5,CASSRTSGRMKETQYF,TGTGCCAGCTCACGTACTAGCGGGAGGATGAAAGAGACCCAGTACTTC
TRBD2,NA,TRBV9,TRBJ2-3,CASSPGVAGSTDTQYF,TGTGCCAGCAGCCCGGGGGTAGCGGGAAGCACAGATACGCAGTATTTT
TRBD2,NA,TRBV4-2,TRBJ2-5,CASSQATSGGEETQYF,TGTGCCAGCAGCCAGGCTACTAGCGGGGGGGAAGAGACCCAGTACTTC
NA,NA,TRBV4-1,TRBJ1-3,CASSQTASGNTIYF,TGCGCCAGCAGCCAGACAGCCTCTGGAAACACCATATATTTT
NA,NA,TRBV14,TRBJ2-5,CASSQNSRGTQYF,TGTGCCAGCAGCCAGAACTCCCGAGGGACCCAGTACTTC
NA,NA,TRBV11-2,TRBJ1-5,CASSLDGQLYQPQHF,TGTGCCAGCAGCTTAGATGGACAGCTATATCAGCCCCAGCATTTT
NA,NA,TRBV19,TRBJ2-2,CATGLGGPSTGELFF,TGTGCCACCGGACTGGGGGGACCGTCGACCGGGGAGCTGTTTTTT
TRBD1,NA,TRBV28,TRBJ1-2,CASSLENRDSYGYTF,TGTGCCAGCAGTTTAGAAAACCGGGACAGCTATGGCTACACCTTC
TRBD1,NA,TRBV5-1,TRBJ2-1,CASSGGDRVEQFF,TGCGCCAGCAGCGGCGGGGACAGGGTTGAGCAGTTCTTC
TRBD1,NA,TRBV28,TRBJ1-5,CASSRGQGGLINQPQHF,TGTGCCAGCAGCCGCGGACAGGGGGGCCTCATCAATCAGCCCCAGCATTTT
NA,NA,TRBV5-1,TRBJ1-2,CASGNPDIYYGYTF,TGCGCCAGCGGAAACCCGGACATCTACTATGGCTACACCTTC
TRBD1,NA,TRBV30,TRBJ2-1,CAWSSLRGHEQFF,TGTGCCTGGAGTTCGTTGAGGGGGCATGAGCAGTTCTTC
TRBD2,NA,TRBV19,TRBJ2-3,CATQAGGPDTQYF,TGTGCCACCCAAGCGGGAGGGCCAGATACGCAGTATTTT
NA,NA,TRBV15,TRBJ2-3,CATSRDPPEAGDTQYF,TGTGCCACCAGCAGAGATCCCCCCGAGGCTGGAGATACGCAGTATTTT
NA,NA,TRBV4-1,TRBJ1-4,CASSQGHSEEKLFF,TGCGCCAGCAGCCAAGGCCACTCCGAGGAAAAACTGTTTTTT
NA,NA,TRBV5-4,TRBJ2-3,CASSLMAASTDTQYF,TGTGCCAGCAGCTTGATGGCAGCTAGCACAGATACGCAGTATTTT
NA,NA,TRBV11-3,TRBJ2-3,CASSNSGWAYSTQYF,TGTGCCAGCAGCAACTCAGGTTGGGCGTACAGTACGCAGTATTTT
NA,NA,TRBV28,TRBJ2-1,CASSSGFRENRNNEQFF,TGTGCCAGCAGTTCGGGATTCAGGGAGAACAGGAACAATGAGCAGTTCTTC
TRBD1,NA,TRBV23-1,TRBJ1-3,CASSQRHRGLWDTIYF,TGCGCCAGCAGTCAAAGGCACAGGGGCCTTTGGGACACCATATATTTT
NA,NA,TRBV7-8,TRBJ2-5,CASTPGVAGETQYF,TGTGCCAGCACCCCAGGGGTAGCGGGAGAGACCCAGTACTTC
TRBD1,NA,TRBV19,TRBJ1-4,CASRATGHEKLFF,TGTGCCAGTAGAGCGACAGGGCATGAAAAACTGTTTTTT
TRBD1,NA,TRBV5-1,TRBJ1-2,CASSKSGQEEKDGYTF,TGCGCCAGCAGCAAATCGGGACAGGAGGAAAAGGATGGCTACACCTTC
NA,few,TRBV19,TRBJ1-2,CASSLGHYGYTF,TGTGCCAGTAGTCTCGGACACTATGGCTACACCTTC
NA,NA,TRBV7-9,TRBJ1-1,CASSLVQGVKTEAFF,TGTGCCAGCAGCTTAGTTCAGGGTGTGAAGACTGAAGCTTTCTTT
NA,NA,TRBV4-2,TRBJ1-1,CASSQVSSREGTEAFF,TGTGCCAGCAGCCAAGTGTCTAGCAGGGAGGGGACTGAAGCTTTCTTT
TRBD2,NA,TRBV7-2,TRBJ2-5,CASSLGAGGQETQYF,TGTGCCAGCAGCTTAGGAGCGGGGGGCCAAGAGACCCAGTACTTC
NA,NA,TRBV7-9,TRBJ2-3,CASSFPQGWAADTQYF,TGTGCCAGCAGCTTCCCGCAGGGATGGGCGGCAGATACGCAGTATTTT
TRBD1,once,TRBV5-1,TRBJ2-5,CASSGRTGEGETQYF,TGCGCCAGCAGCGGACGGACAGGGGAAGGAGAGACCCAGTACTTC
NA,NA,TRBV7-8,TRBJ2-7,CASSPPPDPYEQYF,TGTGCCAGCAGCCCCCCCCCGGACCCCTACGAGCAGTACTTC
NA,NA,TRBV4-2,TRBJ2-7,CASSQDPWAGPNYEQYF,TGTGCCAGCAGCCAAGATCCTTGGGCGGGTCCCAATTACGAGCAGTACTTC
NA,NA,TRBV5-1,TRBJ1-2,CASSFTGYGYTF,TGCGCCAGCAGCTTCACGGGCTATGGCTACACCTTC
NA,few,TRBV9,TRBJ1-3,CASSVAPGQGNTIYF,TGTGCCAGCAGCGTAGCACCCGGGCAAGGAAACACCATATATTTT